In its sample, the clone carrying this T cell receptor (beta chain) was seen a few times. The antigen is unknown. The junction departs from germline at one end; a sequencing error may be responsible. MiXCR, run by TCRdb on the reads, gives a single entry per CDR3 protein. This table holds about 47,000 distinct CDR3 sequences, roughly a fifth found once. These data originate in a study of T cell repertoires in cytomegalovirus infection. The overall study: A matching HLA type, together with CMV infection, was signaled by public TCR beta signatures.

There are 14 residues in the CDR3. Germline values: CDR1 MNHEY, CDR2 SMNVEV (reference sequence). Study results and caveats: Cumulative public TCR beta family frequency identified carriers of CMV plus the relevant HLA. Dominating the ex vivo response were HLA-C-restricted CMV-specific TCR beta clonotypes.

The sample in question was CD8+ T cells from cultured PBMCs, obtained from culture after CMV antigen stimulation. The chain is built from TRBV27 and TRBJ2-7, with D perhaps matching TRBD1 (6 bases). The TCR originated in a human donor in good health (CMV status not recorded). Some clones in this sample may be carry-over from other donors' samples. The CDR3 reads CASSLAPGEHEQHF. The CDR3, as DNA: TGTGCCAGCAGTTTAGCCCCAGGGGAGCACGAGCAGCACTTC.